The 27 T cell receptor beta chains presented below share a single source sample, sequenced in a study of cytomegalovirus exposure and HLA in healthy donors. The primer mix had 60 Vbeta and 13 Jbeta primers. The method was immunoSEQ multiplex PCR; TCRdb's version includes in-frame clones alone and lacks a portion of them. The profile shows about 220,000 clones, about 77% of them singletons. The source material was PBMCs. All receptors derive from a young woman in good health and CMV-seronegative.

This clone showed up just a few times. The chain couples TRBV30 to TRBJ1-2; unclear D gene. CDR3 length: 13 residues. Trimming stripped 5 bases from V and 2 bases from J, with 12 bases between. Germline loops: CDR1 GTSNPN, CDR2 SVGIG (reference sequence). Here the CDR3 reads CAWDEGKNYGYTF. The DNA of the CDR3 is TGTGCCTGGGATGAGGGAAAGAACTATGGCTACACCTTC.

The chain carries TRBV28 and TRBJ2-7; the D gene is possibly TRBD1 (6 bases). Trimming removed 4 bases at V and 5 bases at J, with 18 bases between. Per germline, CDR1 MDHEN and CDR2 SYDVKM. The CDR3 runs to 15 residues. DNA for the CDR3: TGTGCCAGCAGTTCTCCTACAGGGACGATCCACGAGCAGTACTTC. Residues: CASSSPTGTIHEQYF.

This sequence joins TRBV30 and TRBJ1-1; 7 bases line up with TRBD1. Trimming cost V 3 bases and J 5 bases; bases outside gene matches: 6. The CDR3 spans 13 residues. Germline assignment: CDR1 GTSNPN and CDR2 SVGIG (reference sequence). CDR3 coding DNA: TGTGCCTGGAGGTCCCAGGGGGAGACTGAAGCTTTCTTT. Translated, it gives CAWRSQGETEAFF.

About this clone: Other DNA variants within this sample encode the same CDR3. V usage is TRBV5-4 and J usage is TRBJ1-1; D possibly corresponds to TRBD1 (6 bases). Trimming pared 2 bases from V and 1 base from J, leaving 9 bases between. This CDR3 has 14 residues. Germline CDR1 reads SGHNT; CDR2 reads YYREEE (reference sequence). CDR3: CASSFGRGNTEAFF. The CDR3 nucleotides read TGTGCCAGCAGCTTCGGCAGGGGGAACACTGAAGCTTTCTTT.

V and J are TRBV12-5 and TRBJ1-5; 7 bases are shared with TRBD1. V shed 1 base and J 7 bases; nucleotides not matched to a gene: 13. Germline CDR1 reads LGHNT; CDR2 reads FRNRAP. The CDR3 covers 17 residues. The CDR3 loop reads CASGLALTGALNQPQHF. CDR3 bases: TGTGCTAGTGGTTTGGCCCTAACAGGGGCTCTAAACCAGCCCCAGCATTTT.

The V call is TRBV4-1, the J call TRBJ2-3; 7 bases align to TRBD1. Germline CDR1 and CDR2: MGHRA and YSYEKL. The CDR3 is 15 amino acids. With V trimmed by 4 bases and J by 5 bases, 9 bases remained unmatched. CDR3 sequence: CASSLDREGGDTQYF. The CDR3 bases are TGCGCCAGCAGCCTTGACAGGGAAGGAGGAGATACGCAGTATTTT.

The genes are TRBV6-1 and TRBJ2-5, with D perhaps TRBD1 (8 bases). This CDR3 contains 15 residues. V was pared by 6 bases and J by 5 bases, with 19 bases between. Per germline, CDR1 MNHNS and CDR2 SASEGT. CDR3 amino acids: CASSTGGEVWETQYF. DNA of the CDR3: TGTGCCAGCAGCACAGGGGGGGAGGTCTGGGAGACCCAGTACTTC.

Here the CDR3 reads CASSLGQGSGNTIYF. Written as DNA, the CDR3 is TGTGCCAGCAGCTTAGGCCAGGGGTCAGGAAACACCATATATTTT. The chain links TRBV7-9 to TRBJ1-3; D may be TRBD1 (6 bases). The CDR3 spans 15 residues. V lost 1 base to trimming and J lost 4 bases, with 11 bases between them. The germline CDR1 and CDR2 sequences are SEHNR and FQNEAQ (reference sequence). The full variable domain, its missing parts supplied by reference TRBV7-9 and TRBJ1-3, is DTGVSQNPRHKITKRGQNVTFRCDPISEHNRLYWYRQTLGQGPEFLTYFQNEAQLEKSRLLSDRFSAERPKGSFSTLEIQRTEQGDSAMYLCASSLGQGSGNTIYFGEGSWLTVV.

This clone was counted a single time. The gene calls are TRBV11-2 and TRBJ1-5; TRBD1 aligns across 7 bases. The CDR3 has 16 residues. V shed 1 base, J shed 3 bases, and the junction held 6 bases outside the gene matches. CDR1 and CDR2 from the germline V gene are SGHAT and FQNNGV. As DNA, the CDR3 is TGTGCCAGCAGCTTAGGGTTGACAGGGTACAATCAGCCCCAGCATTTT. It codes for CASSLGLTGYNQPQHF. The complete variable domain, with remaining parts taken from reference TRBV11-2 and TRBJ1-5, reads EAGVAQSPRYKIIEKRQSVAFWCNPISGHATLYWYQQILGQGPKLLIQFQNNGVVDDSQLPKDRFSAERLKGVDSTLKIQPAKLEDSAVYLCASSLGLTGYNQPQHFGDGTRLSIL.

This clone turned up a few times. V is TRBV6-6 and J is TRBJ1-4; tentative D call: TRBD1 (5 bases). The CDR3 length is 14 residues. CDR1 and CDR2 from the germline V gene are MNHNY and SVGAGI (reference sequence). V was cut by 0 bases and J by 4 bases, with 6 bases left in between. The DNA for the CDR3 is TGTGCCAGCAGTTACTCGGGGCTTAATGAAAAACTGTTTTTT. Translating gives CASSYSGLNEKLFF.

The sample holds one count of this clone. The genes are TRBV27 and TRBJ1-1; TRBD1 matches at 8 bases. The germline V gene encodes CDR1 MNHEY and CDR2 SMNVEV (reference sequence). This CDR3 is 15 amino acids long. V was pared by 5 bases and J by 5 bases, with 10 bases of the junction left unmatched. The CDR3 nucleotides read TGTGCCAGCAGTCAACCAGGGGGCCCGAAGACTGAAGCTTTCTTT. Translated: CASSQPGGPKTEAFF.

V is TRBV7-9 and J is TRBJ2-7, with a tentative D call TRBD2 (6 bases). The germline V gene has CDR1 SEHNR and CDR2 FQNEAQ (reference sequence). The CDR3 totals 13 residues. The V gene lost 3 bases and the J gene lost 6 bases, with 12 bases spanning the gap. CDR3 amino acids: CASSFAGPSEQYF. The CDR3, as DNA: TGTGCCAGCAGCTTCGCGGGGCCTTCCGAGCAGTACTTC.

The chain has TRBV11-3 and TRBJ2-6; D might be TRBD2 (6 bases). V shed 5 bases and J shed 3 bases, with 11 bases lying between them. Looked up from germline, CDR1 is SGHNT and CDR2 is YENEEA. This CDR3 has 15 residues. The CDR3 protein is CASSSGGSGANVLTF. CDR3 in DNA: TGTGCCAGCAGCAGTGGAGGGAGTGGGGCCAACGTCCTGACTTTC.

For this clone: This same CDR3 is encoded by further DNA sequences in the sample. V is TRBV29-1 and J is TRBJ1-1, with 7 bases matching TRBD1. Germline V gives CDR1 SQVTM, CDR2 ANQGSEA. The CDR3 consists of 13 residues. V shed 6 bases, J shed 1 base, and the junction held 5 bases outside the gene matches. The DNA for the CDR3 is TGCAGCGTCGAGGGACAGACGAACACTGAAGCTTTCTTT. Translating gives CSVEGQTNTEAFF.

This sequence joins TRBV7-9 and TRBJ2-3; maybe TRBD2 (5 bases). The CDR3 spans 14 residues. Germline-derived CDR1 and CDR2 are SEHNR and FQNEAQ (reference sequence). DNA for the CDR3: TGTTCCACCCTCTCAACACGGGGATCAGATACGCAGTATTTT. Translating gives CSTLSTRGSDTQYF.

The chain has TRBV14 and TRBJ1-2; 7 bases match TRBD1. This CDR3 is 14 amino acids long. Germline assignment: CDR1 SGHDN and CDR2 FVKESK. The J segment lost 8 bases and the V segment lost 3 bases, leaving 9 bases of the junction unmatched. CDR3 sequence reads: CASSQNQGDRGYTF. CDR3 DNA sequence: TGTGCCAGCAGCCAGAACCAGGGGGATAGAGGCTACACCTTC.

Concerning this clone itself: The junction and the germline gene differ at one end; a read error may be behind it. V and J are TRBV30 and TRBJ2-7; 9 nucleotides match TRBD1. Germline V gene lookup returns CDR1 GTSNPN and CDR2 SVGIG (reference sequence). The CDR3 is made up of 14 amino acids. CDR3 in DNA: TGTGCCTGGAGTGGACAGGGGGGCTCCTACGAGCAGTGCTTC. Its translation: CAWSGQGGSYEQCF.

J is TRBJ1-1 and V is TRBV11-3, with D perhaps matching TRBD1 (6 bases). This CDR3 comprises 14 residues. CDR1 SGHNT and CDR2 YENEEA come from the germline V gene. V was cut by 5 bases and J by 2 bases, with 12 bases left in between. The CDR3 bases are TGTGCCAGCAGCCGGACAGACATAAACACTGAAGCTTTCTTT. It encodes CASSRTDINTEAFF.

J is TRBJ2-1 and V is TRBV5-4; 7 bases are shared with TRBD1. CDR3 length: 15 amino acids. V lost 0 bases, J lost 3 bases, and 3 bases stayed unmatched. In germline, CDR1 is SGHNT, CDR2 YYREEE (reference sequence). CDR3 in amino acids: CASSLGTGDYNEQFF. CDR3 sequence (DNA): TGTGCCAGCAGCTTGGGAACAGGGGACTACAATGAGCAGTTCTTC. Full variable domain (rest looked up from reference TRBV5-4 and TRBJ2-1): ETGVTQSPTHLIKTRGQQVTLRCSSQSGHNTVSWYQQALGQGPQFIFQYYREEENGRGNFPPRFSGLQFPNYSSELNVNALELDDSALYLCASSLGTGDYNEQFFGPGTRLTVL.

A few counts support this clone. The rearrangement uses TRBV7-3 and TRBJ2-5, with a tentative D call TRBD2 (5 bases). CDR3 size: 13 residues. Germline V gene data show CDR1 as SGHTA and CDR2 as FQGTGA. Trimming removed 5 bases from V and 3 bases from J, with 10 bases in between. Here the CDR3 DNA reads TGTGCCAGCAGCCCGCCCGGGGAAGAGACCCAGTACTTC. Protein sequence: CASSPPGEETQYF.

The rearrangement links TRBV6-5 to TRBJ1-2, with TRBD1 identical over 7 bases. Looked up from germline, CDR1 is MNHEY and CDR2 is SVGAGI. J gave up 2 bases and V 6 bases, and 3 bases lay outside the gene matches. The CDR3 is 13 residues long. The CDR3 loop is CASRLGQNYGYTF. Written as DNA, the CDR3 is TGTGCCAGCAGACTGGGACAGAACTATGGCTACACCTTC.

The CDR3 here is CASRGTSGNEQETQYF. CDR3 in DNA: TGCGCCAGCAGGGGGACTAGCGGGAATGAACAAGAGACCCAGTACTTC. The rearrangement uses TRBV10-1 and TRBJ2-5, with 13 bases lining up with TRBD2. The CDR3 contains 16 residues. Germline loops: CDR1 WNHNN, CDR2 SYGVQD (reference sequence). The V gene end was trimmed by 6 bases and the J gene end by 2 bases; junction bases not matched to a gene: 6.

This clone was observed once. The V gene is TRBV11-2, the J gene TRBJ2-1, with D perhaps matching TRBD1 (6 bases). In germline, CDR1 is SGHAT, CDR2 FQNNGV. Trimming took off 1 base at V and 9 bases at J, with 13 bases between the two ends. The CDR3 is 14 amino acids. The CDR3 DNA sequence: TGTGCCAGCAGCTTAGTTGGACAGCTTGTTGAGCAGTTCTTC. Translation: CASSLVGQLVEQFF. Full variable domain (missing parts from reference TRBV11-2 and TRBJ2-1): EAGVAQSPRYKIIEKRQSVAFWCNPISGHATLYWYQQILGQGPKLLIQFQNNGVVDDSQLPKDRFSAERLKGVDSTLKIQPAKLEDSAVYLCASSLVGQLVEQFFGPGTRLTVL.

The chain has TRBV6-5 and TRBJ1-5, with a tentative D call TRBD1 (6 bases). V lost 4 bases and J lost 5, with 6 bases in between. The CDR3 has 12 residues. Germline loops: CDR1 MNHEY, CDR2 SVGAGI. The CDR3 region is CASSSGDQPQHF. The DNA for the CDR3 is TGTGCCAGCAGTTCAGGGGATCAGCCCCAGCATTTT.

This rearrangement joins TRBV6-1 to TRBJ1-2; no definite D call. Between the trimmed V and J ends, which lost 5 bases and 4 bases, there was a span of 11 bases. The CDR3 sequence is 13 residues long. CDR1 MNHNS and CDR2 SASEGT come from the germline V gene. This CDR3 reads CASSSGLSYGYTF. The CDR3 coding sequence is TGTGCCAGCAGTTCCGGTCTTAGCTATGGCTACACCTTC.

The V gene is TRBV21-1, the J gene TRBJ2-5; TRBD1 was called by the table and not checked on the DNA. TRBV21-1 is a pseudogene segment. The CDR3 is 15 residues long. In DNA, the CDR3 is TGTGCCAGCAGCCCCCACAGGGCCCACCGGGAGACCCAGTACTTC. Its protein is CASSPHRAHRETQYF.

The rearrangement joins TRBV9 to TRBJ1-6; 7 bases match TRBD1. CDR3 length: 15 amino acids. Germline assignment: CDR1 SGDLS and CDR2 YYNGEE. J gave up 7 bases and V 5 bases, and 9 bases lay outside the gene matches. CDR3 bases: TGTGCCAGCAGTGTCACAGGGGACCCAAATTCACCCCTCCACTTT. It translates to CASSVTGDPNSPLHF.